The rows below give T cell receptor beta chains drawn from one sample of a study of cytotoxic CD8 clonotypes in ibrutinib-treated CLL. The table came from immunoSEQ multiplex PCR; TCRdb's copy has only in-frame clones and leaves some out. The repertoire has fewer than 40,000 clones, around 63% of them found once; the top ten carry about 6.8%. Here the sequenced sample was PBMCs, taken at disease progression, from a patient treated with ibrutinib. Every receptor here comes from a human donor with chronic lymphocytic leukemia. Both conserved end residues are part of each CDR3. The D gene is left open where the match is weak. A row's size may be missing; if present it is once, few, many or a size class.

>few|TRBV19|TRBJ2-4|TRBD1
TGTGCCAGTAGGCAGGATTCCGGGACAGGGACCGCCAAAAACATTCAGTACTTC
CASRQDSGTGTAKNIQYF
>medium-sized|TRBV6-5|TRBJ2-7|-
TGTGCCAGCAGTTACTCGTTCACAGTTTACGAGCAGTACTTC
CASSYSFTVYEQYF
>few|TRBV2|TRBJ2-5|TRBD1
TGTGCCAGCGGGGGACAGGGCGGGGAGACCCAGTACTTC
CASGGQGGETQYF
>-|TRBV27|TRBJ2-5|-
TGTGCCAGCAGTTTAGGGGCAGGGGTAGGGCTTAAGACCCAGTACTTC
CASSLGAGVGLKTQYF
>-|TRBV28|TRBJ2-7|TRBD2
TGTGCCAGCATGGAAGGGCTAGCGGGAGGCTACGAGCAGTACTTC
CASMEGLAGGYEQYF
>-|TRBV4-2|TRBJ2-1|TRBD2
TGTGCCAGCAGCCAAGATAAGGCTAGCGGATACAATGAGCAGTTCTTC
CASSQDKASGYNEQFF
>-|TRBV9|TRBJ2-1|-
TGTGCCAGCAGCGCCGACAATGAGCAGTTCTTC
CASSADNEQFF
>-|TRBV7-8|TRBJ2-6|TRBD1
TGTGCCAGCAGCCCGAATCCCCCGGGACAGGGGACTGGGGCCAACGTCCTGACTTTC
CASSPNPPGQGTGANVLTF
>once|TRBV9|TRBJ2-3|-
TGTGCCAGCAGCGTGGGTGTTAGCCCAGATACGCAGTATTTT
CASSVGVSPDTQYF
>-|TRBV19|TRBJ1-4|-
TGTGCCAGTAGTATAGTTGCGGGTGAAAAACTGTTTTTT
CASSIVAGEKLFF
>-|TRBV9|TRBJ2-5|TRBD2
TGTGCCAGCAGCGTCGGGACTAGCGCGGAGACCCAGTACTTC
CASSVGTSAETQYF
>-|TRBV9|TRBJ2-3|TRBD2
TGTGCCAGCAGCGCCGGGACTAGCGGGCCTAGCACAGATACGCAGTATTTT
CASSAGTSGPSTDTQYF
>few|TRBV2|TRBJ1-2|-
TGTGCCAGCAGTGCCCCGGGGGAGGGCCCCTATGGCTACACCTTC
CASSAPGEGPYGYTF
>-|TRBV5-1|TRBJ2-2|TRBD2
TGCGCCAGCAGCTTGGGGGGACTAGCGGGAACTACCGGGGAGCTGTTTTTT
CASSLGGLAGTTGELFF
>-|TRBV11-2|TRBJ2-5|-
TGTGCCAGCAGCCCCACTAGGGGTGGGGAGACCCAGTACTTC
CASSPTRGGETQYF
>once|TRBV5-1|TRBJ2-7|-
TGCGCCAGCAGCAATGACGGGGCGTTGAGTTACGAGCAGTACTTC
CASSNDGALSYEQYF
>-|TRBV6-5|TRBJ2-1|TRBD2
TGTGCCAGCAGTCGGACTAGCGGCTTTTACAATGAGCAGTTCTTC
CASSRTSGFYNEQFF
>-|TRBV6-6|TRBJ2-3|-
TGTGCCAGCAGAGTATTGGGGGGCACAGATACGCAGTATTTT
CASRVLGGTDTQYF
>-|TRBV7-6|TRBJ2-1|TRBD2
TGTGCCAGCAGCTTCGCTAGGACTAGCGGGTTAGGCAATGAGCAGTTCTTC
CASSFARTSGLGNEQFF
>-|TRBV6-6|TRBJ1-5|-
TGTGCCAGCAGTATACAGGGTCCGGATCAGCCCCAGCATTTT
CASSIQGPDQPQHF
>-|TRBV4-1|TRBJ2-1|TRBD2
TGCGCCAGCAGCCAACAGACTAGCGGGGACAATGAGCAGTTCTTC
CASSQQTSGDNEQFF
>-|TRBV28|TRBJ2-7|-
TGTGCCAGCAGTCTACAGGGACCCTACGAGCAGTACTTC
CASSLQGPYEQYF
>few|TRBV6-1|TRBJ1-4|-
TGTGCCAGCAGTGAAGTAAGGGATAATGAAAAACTGTTTTTT
CASSEVRDNEKLFF
>-|TRBV16|TRBJ1-5|-
TGTGCCAGCAGCCCCGGGGCCCCCGATCAGCCCCAGCATTTT
CASSPGAPDQPQHF
>-|TRBV18|TRBJ2-1|-
TGTGCCAGCTCACCCCCTTGGGACAATGAGCAGTTCTTC
CASSPPWDNEQFF
>-|TRBV11-3|TRBJ2-1|-
TGTGCCAGCAGCTTAGTAGCCAATGAGCAGTTCTTC
CASSLVANEQFF
>-|TRBV30|TRBJ2-2|TRBD1
TGTGCACCTACAGGGGACGTCACCGGGGAGCTGTTTTTT
CAPTGDVTGELFF
>-|TRBV5-8|TRBJ2-1|-
TGTGCCAGCAGCTCGGACAGCGGCTATGAGCAGTTCTTC
CASSSDSGYEQFF
>-|TRBV27|TRBJ2-2|-
TGTGCCAGCCGAATCGGGTGGGGAAGGGACACCGGGGAGCTGTTTTTT
CASRIGWGRDTGELFF
>-|TRBV29-1|TRBJ2-5|TRBD1
TGCAGCGTTGAGGACCGGGACAGCCAAGAGACCCAGTACTTC
CSVEDRDSQETQYF
>-|TRBV18|TRBJ1-6|-
TGTGCCAGCTCACCAGGGTTAGATTCACCCCTCCACTTT
CASSPGLDSPLHF
>-|TRBV11-2|TRBJ2-7|-
TGTGCCAGCAGCTTCACCGGAGGACCCTCCTACGAGCAGTACTTC
CASSFTGGPSYEQYF
>-|TRBV27|TRBJ2-1|-
TGTGCCAGCAGTTTTCCCGACAACTCGGGTGAGCAGTTCTTC
CASSFPDNSGEQFF
>-|TRBV18|TRBJ1-5|TRBD1
TGTGCCAGCTCACCACCGTTTTACAGGGGGGTCAATCAGCCCCAGCATTTT
CASSPPFYRGVNQPQHF
>-|TRBV7-3|TRBJ2-5|TRBD2
TGTGCCAGCAGTCTCACTAGCGGGGACTGGGAGACCCAGTACTTC
CASSLTSGDWETQYF
>-|TRBV28|TRBJ1-1|TRBD1
TGTGCCAGCAGGCGACAGGGTAAGGGTCGGGCAAACACTGAAGCTTTCTTT
CASRRQGKGRANTEAFF
>-|TRBV27|TRBJ1-1|-
TGTGCCAGCCTGTGGGGGACTGAAGCTTTCTTT
CASLWGTEAFF
>-|TRBV29-1|TRBJ1-1|-
TGCAGCGTTTCGGGGACTGAAGCTTTCTTT
CSVSGTEAFF
>-|TRBV2|TRBJ2-7|-
TGTGCCAGCAGTGAAACGGGGAGCGGAGTATCCTACGAGCAGTACTTC
CASSETGSGVSYEQYF
>-|TRBV11-3|TRBJ1-1|TRBD1
TGTGCCAGCAGCTTAGGGGGGACAGGGGGAGATGAAGCTTTCTTT
CASSLGGTGGDEAFF
>-|TRBV14|TRBJ1-2|-
TGTGCCAGCAGCCAAGGAGGTGGAGGGGGGACCTATGGCTACACCTTC
CASSQGGGGGTYGYTF
>-|TRBV27|TRBJ1-6|-
TGTGCCAGCAGCCTGGAACGGGGGCGTTCACCCCTCCACTTT
CASSLERGRSPLHF
>-|TRBV19|TRBJ2-7|-
TGTGCCAGTAGCCCGGACAGTTCCTACGAGCAGTACTTC
CASSPDSSYEQYF
>-|TRBV4-3|TRBJ1-5|TRBD1
TGCGCCAGCAGCCAAGATTATTTCAGGACAGGGGGATATCAGCCCCAGCATTTT
CASSQDYFRTGGYQPQHF
>few|TRBV13|TRBJ2-7|TRBD1
TGTGCCAGCAGCCTCGGACAGGCGCCTAGCGAGCAGTACTTC
CASSLGQAPSEQYF
>once|TRBV5-4|TRBJ2-1|-
TGTGCCAGCAGCTTGGCCAGGAGGAACAATGAGCAGTTCTTC
CASSLARRNNEQFF